This T cell receptor beta chain was captured in a study of CD8 T cells in Susac syndrome. Findings of the study overall: The study conceded that relatively few individuals underwent its TCR sequencing and HLA analysis.

This CDR3 contains 15 residues. Per germline, CDR1 SQVTM and CDR2 ANQGSEA. V shed 0 bases, J shed 4 bases, and the junction held 8 bases outside the gene matches. The authors carried out high-throughput sequencing of TCR beta. They applied it to CD8+ and CD4+ T cells obtained from blood. Negative isolation yielded CD8+ and CD4+ T cells; FACS enriched TEMRA cells. An input of about 0.5 to 1 ug of RNA was subjected to reverse transcription using random hexamers. The CDR3 of TCR beta was amplified by immunoSEQ multiplex PCR across 54 Vbeta and 13 Jbeta. Using its own MiXCR run on the immunoSEQ multiplex PCR reads, TCRdb lists one record per CDR3 protein. The sample lists 400,000 to 550,000 distinct CDR3 sequences, approximately 85% occurring once. Regarding this clonotype: Its antigen is still unknown.

This sequence originates from a human donor with multiple sclerosis. The rearrangement joins TRBV29-1 to TRBJ1-2; 7 bases are a match to TRBD1. Sequencing was performed on CD8+ T cells from PBMCs. CDR3 DNA sequence: TGCAGCGTTGAAGATCGACAGGGAGTATTCTATGGCTACACCTTC. It specifies CSVEDRQGVFYGYTF.